These 7 T cell receptor beta chains were all obtained from the same sample, sequenced in a study of T cell changes during pregnancy in multiple sclerosis. Sequencing was performed with immunoSEQ multiplex PCR; in TCRdb, only in-frame clones are kept and a portion is missing. The table shows under 65,000 clones, with 92% occurring only once. Sample: CD4+ T cells from peripheral blood mononuclear cells, taken after pregnancy. These receptors were taken from a female donor with multiple sclerosis, enrolled in a pregnancy study.

This sequence joins TRBV7-2 and TRBJ2-1; D perhaps matches TRBD2 (6 bases). Germline V gene data show CDR1 as SGHTA and CDR2 as FQGNSA. The V gene lost 5 bases and the J gene lost 5 bases, with 13 bases spanning the gap. The CDR3 is 14 residues long. The CDR3 spells CASSLGLNNNEQFF. The CDR3 DNA follows: TGTGCCAGCAGCCTTGGACTAAATAACAATGAGCAGTTCTTC.

The chain uses TRBV5-4 and TRBJ2-1; TRBD1 matches 8 bases. The CDR3 length is 14 residues. Germline V CDR1 and CDR2: SGHNT, YYREEE (reference sequence). With 5 bases clipped from V and 5 bases from J, the junction kept 6 bases outside the gene matches. CDR3 sequence reads: CASRPGQENNEQFF. CDR3 nucleotide sequence: TGTGCCAGCAGGCCGGGACAGGAGAACAATGAGCAGTTCTTC. Filled out from reference TRBV5-4 and TRBJ2-1, the complete variable domain reads ETGVTQSPTHLIKTRGQQVTLRCSSQSGHNTVSWYQQALGQGPQFIFQYYREEENGRGNFPPRFSGLQFPNYSSELNVNALELDDSALYLCASRPGQENNEQFFGPGTRLTVL.

The chain uses TRBV19 and TRBJ2-7; TRBD1 is a possible D gene (6 bases). Germline CDR1 and CDR2: LNHDA and SQIVND (reference sequence). V was trimmed by 2 bases and J by 6 bases, leaving 14 bases between them. CDR3 length: 14 amino acids. In DNA, the CDR3 is TGTGCCAGTAGTATATCCAGGGGTTTATCCGAGCAGTACTTC. It specifies CASSISRGLSEQYF.

The rearrangement joins TRBV27 to TRBJ1-2, with D possibly TRBD1 on 5 matching bases. The V gene's germline CDR1 is MNHEY and CDR2 SMNVEV (reference sequence). V lost 5 bases and J lost 3, with 10 bases in between. CDR3 size: 13 residues. The CDR3 DNA sequence: TGTGCCAGCAGTCCCGACAGCGACTATGGCTACACCTTC. Translation: CASSPDSDYGYTF.

The rearrangement joins TRBV6-4 to TRBJ1-2; 8 bases map to TRBD1. Germline-derived CDR1 and CDR2 are MRHNA and SNTAGT. J was trimmed by 8 bases and V by 2 bases; bases with no gene match: 10. The CDR3 runs to 15 residues. The CDR3 sequence: CASSDGRTGWRGYTF. Written as DNA, the CDR3 is TGTGCCAGCAGTGACGGAAGGACAGGGTGGAGGGGCTACACCTTC.

A single count supports this clone. The chain combines TRBV15 with TRBJ2-2, with D maybe TRBD1 (6 bases). V shed 3 bases and J shed 5 bases, with 10 bases lying between them. The CDR3 contains 14 residues. In germline, CDR1 is LNHNV, CDR2 YYDKDF (reference sequence). CDR3 nucleotide sequence: TGTGCCACCAGCAGGTTAGACAGGACCGGGGAGCTGTTTTTT. Residues: CATSRLDRTGELFF.

On this clone: At one end the junction does not follow the germline gene, possibly because of a read error. The chain's CDR3 is CASSLDNYRIF. The DNA for the CDR3 is TGTGCCAGCAGCTTAGATAACTACCGGATCTTT. The chain combines TRBV7-2 with TRBJ1-1; D unresolved. The CDR3 contains 11 residues. The germline CDR1 and CDR2 sequences are SGHTA and FQGNSA. Together with reference TRBV7-2 and TRBJ1-1, the CDR3 gives the full variable domain: GAGVSQSPSNKVTEKGKDVELRCDPISGHTALYWYRQSLGQGLEFLIYFQGNSAPDKSGLPSDRFSAERTGGSVSTLTIQRTQQEDSAVYLCASSLDNYRIFGQGTRLTVV.